In this sample, the clone carrying this TCR beta chain turned up a few times. These data come from a study of OX40 agonist ivuxolimab in advanced cancers. For the study at large: Past anti-PD-1, anti-PD-L1 or anti-CTLA-4 therapy was accepted, and roughly 38% had received some.

V lost 1 base and J 1 base, leaving 13 bases between the germline ends. The CDR3 covers 17 residues. The germline CDR1 and CDR2 sequences are LNHNV and YYDKDF (reference sequence). Assay: immunoSEQ multiplex PCR; the TCRdb copy retains only in-frame clones and omits some. The sample holds about 80,000 clones, about four fifths seen once. Blood was sampled at baseline, cycle 4 day 1, and cycle 7 day 1. The TCR originated in an adult with an advanced solid tumor such as melanoma, head and neck, liver or kidney cancer. The specimen was CD4+ or CD8+ T cells sorted from blood, collected in a trial of the OX40 agonist ivuxolimab. This rearrangement joins TRBV15 to TRBJ2-2, with D possibly TRBD2 on 6 matching bases. The CDR3 loop reads CATSRAAGPQNTGELFF. The CDR3 DNA is TGTGCCACCAGCAGAGCGGCGGGGCCGCAGAACACCGGGGAGCTGTTTTTT. The whole variable domain, remainder taken from reference TRBV15 and TRBJ2-2, is DAMVIQNPRYQVTQFGKPVTLSCSQTLNHNVMYWYQQKSSQAPKLLFHYYDKDFNNEADTPDNFQSRRPNTSFCFLDIRSPGLGDTAMYLCATSRAAGPQNTGELFFGEGSRLTVL.